These 16 T cell receptor beta chains came from one sample sequenced in a study of spatial heterogeneity in lung cancer (dated by TCRdb to the late 2010s). The time point label of this sample denotes: blood at routine non-recurrence follow-up after resection. TCR sequencing used whole RNA extracted from tumor and nontumor lung tissue, or from cryopreserved PBMC samples, without cell sorting. Library preparation employed 5' RACE. Sequencer: NextSeq 500. TCRdb passed the public sequencing reads through fastp at Q25 and MiXCR, retaining productive beta sequences. Entries that share a CDR3 protein sequence are merged under the most common genes and DNA. Recorded for this sample are 50,000 to 60,000 distinct CDR3 sequences; roughly 7% of them occurred a single time. Of the sample, approximately 40% falls within the top ten clones. Source: PBMCs, taken at follow-up. Receptor source: a female donor with early-stage non-small cell lung cancer.

In this sample, this clonotype turned up a few times. The CDR3 spells CSARWGLSGNTIYF. In nucleotides, the CDR3 is TGCAGTGCTAGATGGGGACTATCTGGAAACACCATATATTTT. This chain connects TRBV20-1 to TRBJ1-3, with a tentative D call TRBD1 (5 bases). The CDR3 is 14 residues long. V was trimmed by 2 bases and J by 1 base, leaving 9 bases between them. CDR1 and CDR2 from the germline V gene are DFQATT and SNEGSKA (reference sequence).

This clonotype occurred many times. The chain carries TRBV6-5 and TRBJ2-3, with 11 bases matching TRBD2. This CDR3 region has 18 residues. Trimming cost V 0 bases and J 6 bases; bases outside gene matches: 11. CDR1 is MNHEY and CDR2 is SVGAGI in the germline V gene. The CDR3 nucleotides are TGTGCCAGCAGTTACTCTGGGCTAGCGGGGGGCGCACATGATACGCAGTATTTT. Translating it yields CASSYSGLAGGAHDTQYF.

This clonotype has a single count. This chain connects TRBV19 to TRBJ1-2, with a weak D call TRBD1 (5 bases). Between the trimmed V and J ends, which lost 0 bases and 2 bases, there was a span of 10 bases. The CDR3 sequence is 15 residues long. Germline CDR1 reads LNHDA; CDR2 reads SQIVND (reference sequence). CDR3 sequence: CASSIDQQANYGYTF. The DNA for the CDR3 is TGTGCCAGTAGTATAGATCAACAGGCCAACTATGGCTACACCTTC.

The rearrangement joins TRBV25-1 to TRBJ1-6; D is ambiguous. Germline V gene sequence: CDR1 MGHDK, CDR2 SYGVNS. The CDR3 totals 14 residues. Trimming removed 2 bases at V and 7 bases at J, with 9 bases between. The CDR3 loop reads CASSEQRGNSPLHF. For the CDR3, the DNA is TGTGCCAGCAGTGAACAGCGTGGGAATTCACCCCTCCACTTT.

The genes are TRBV20-1 and TRBJ2-3; 10 bases align to TRBD2. This CDR3 comprises 16 residues. V was pared by 3 bases and J by 2 bases, with 8 bases of the junction left unmatched. Germline-derived CDR1 and CDR2 are DFQATT and SNEGSKA (reference sequence). CDR3 bases: TGCAGTGCTAGTGGGGCTAGCGGGGGAGTCACAGATACGCAGTATTTT. Protein product: CSASGASGGVTDTQYF.

This clonotype was counted a few times. The chain combines TRBV18 with TRBJ2-5; D is perhaps TRBD1 (6 bases). This CDR3 is 13 amino acids long. Trimming pared 3 bases from V and 3 bases from J, leaving 8 bases between. Germline assignment: CDR1 KGHSH and CDR2 LQKENI. The DNA of the CDR3 is TGTGCCAGCTCACCTGGGGGCAAAGAGACCCAGTACTTC. Translated: CASSPGGKETQYF.

The genes are TRBV30 and TRBJ1-2, with D possibly TRBD1 on 5 matching bases. The ends were cut back, 3 bases at V and 3 bases at J, with 11 bases in the middle. The CDR3 runs to 13 residues. Germline loops: CDR1 GTSNPN, CDR2 SVGIG (reference sequence). The CDR3 here is CAWSGGADYGYTF. In DNA form, the CDR3 reads TGTGCCTGGAGCGGCGGGGCTGACTATGGCTACACCTTC.

This clonotype appeared a few times. The V gene is TRBV6-5, the J gene TRBJ1-1; no firm D call. The V end was cut by 2 bases, the J end by 5 bases, with 12 bases between. Germline CDR1 MNHEY, CDR2 SVGAGI. There are 14 residues in the CDR3. As DNA, the CDR3 is TGTGCCAGCAGTTACGAAGAAAGAGGGACTGAAGCTTTCTTT. It encodes CASSYEERGTEAFF.

This clonotype appeared a few times. The chain recombines TRBV7-9 with TRBJ2-7, with TRBD1 as a possible D gene (5 bases). The CDR3 consists of 14 residues. Germline lookup yields CDR1 SEHNR and CDR2 FQNEAQ (reference sequence). Trimming removed 0 bases at V and 5 bases at J, with 11 bases between. In nucleotides, the CDR3 is TGTGCCAGCAGCTTAGCAGGGGCCAGCGACGAGCAGTACTTC. Amino acid sequence: CASSLAGASDEQYF.

This clonotype has at least ten counts. This sequence joins TRBV7-2 and TRBJ2-1, with D possibly TRBD2 on 6 matching bases. V was clipped by 6 bases and J by 0 bases, with 12 bases between them. This CDR3 region has 15 residues. Germline values: CDR1 SGHTA, CDR2 FQGNSA. For the CDR3, the DNA is TGTGCCAGCAGGGTGGACGGGAGCTCCTACAATGAGCAGTTCTTC. This gives the protein CASRVDGSSYNEQFF.

This sequence joins TRBV6-5 and TRBJ1-5, with a weak D call TRBD1 (5 bases). Trimming shortened V by 2 bases and J by 0 bases, and 8 bases separated the two germline ends. This CDR3 comprises 15 residues. Germline V lookup: CDR1 MNHEY, CDR2 SVGAGI. The CDR3 DNA is TGTGCCAGCAGTTACAGTGACAGTAGCAATCAGCCCCAGCATTTT. Its translation is CASSYSDSSNQPQHF.

A few counts support this clonotype. The chain links TRBV7-9 to TRBJ1-3, with D possibly TRBD1 on 6 matching bases. The CDR3 consists of 16 residues. Germline-derived CDR1 and CDR2 are SEHNR and FQNEAQ (reference sequence). Trimming left V 0 bases short and J 1 base short, with 10 bases between. CDR3 bases: TGTGCCAGCAGCTTAGCAACAGGGCTGTCTGGAAACACCATATATTTT. It specifies CASSLATGLSGNTIYF.

This clonotype was seen repeatedly, ten times or more. CDR3 residues: CASSLAPRSGGLTDTQYF. For the CDR3, the DNA is TGTGCCAGCAGCTTAGCCCCTCGGAGCGGGGGCCTCACAGATACGCAGTATTTT. V usage is TRBV7-2 and J usage is TRBJ2-3; 8 nucleotides agree with TRBD2. Germline V CDR1 and CDR2: SGHTA, FQGNSA. V was clipped by 0 bases and J by 2 bases; unmatched bases: 10. The CDR3 extends over 18 amino acids.

The chain couples TRBV6-6 to TRBJ1-2, with D unclear. This CDR3 spans 13 amino acids. With 8 bases removed from V and 6 bases from J, the gap between germline ends came to 16 bases. CDR1 is MNHNY and CDR2 is SVGAGI in the germline V gene (reference sequence). CDR3 DNA sequence: TGTGCCAGCTTCGCGCCCCGAGGAGATGGCTACACCTTC. This encodes CASFAPRGDGYTF.

Ten or more counts support this clonotype. The CDR3 nucleotides are TGTGCCAGCAGCGCCCGGGAGGGGGAATCACCCCTCCACTTT. This sequence encodes CASSAREGESPLHF. The chain couples TRBV2 to TRBJ1-6; a possible D gene is TRBD1 (6 bases). The V end was cut by 6 bases, the J end by 10 bases, with 16 bases between. From germline, CDR1 is SNHLY and CDR2 FYNNEI. CDR3 size: 14 residues.

This chain joins TRBV3-1 and TRBJ2-1; tentatively, D is TRBD2 (5 bases). Germline values: CDR1 LGHDT, CDR2 YNNKEL (reference sequence). The CDR3 runs to 14 residues. The germline V and J ends were trimmed by 1 base and 2 bases, with 6 bases remaining between them. The CDR3 is CASSQAGTYNEQFF. CDR3 bases: TGTGCCAGCAGCCAAGCGGGGACCTACAATGAGCAGTTCTTC.